This T cell receptor beta chain emerged from a study of patients and donors after allogeneic stem cell transplantation (dated by TCRdb to 2018 to 2021). Libraries came from RT-PCR. These reads were obtained on a NextSeq 550. The raw public data were reprocessed by TCRdb itself: fastp quality trimming at Q25, MiXCR clonotype calling, in-frame beta chains only. A single entry per CDR3 protein holds the most common genes and DNA from its merged rows. This sample gives 200,000 to 250,000 distinct CDR3 sequences in total; roughly 13% of them show up just once. Roughly 12% of the sample is in the top ten clones. In this sample, this clonotype turned up many times. Its specific antigen is unknown. Base qualities were left out, and no much larger clone turns up one base away. Trimming costs V 4 bases and J 1 base, and their ends lie 19 bases apart. Based on the germline V gene, the CDR1 and CDR2 sequences are MNHEY and SVGAGI. From the cysteine through the phenylalanine, the CDR3 covers 17 amino acids. Of the read, only the CDR3 DNA is kept; its 51 bases are in frame from base 1.

Sequencing input: blood, either unsorted or a sorted T cell fraction (not recorded which). This TCR was sampled from a human donor who was either an allogeneic HSCT recipient or a stem cell or donor lymphocyte infusion donor (not recorded which). It is not recorded whose cells these are; they may come from a transplant donor. This chain joins TRBV6-5 to TRBJ1-1; a tentative D call is TRBD1 (6 bases match). The sequenced DNA: TGTGCCAGCAGTTCCCCTTTGGTAGGGGGATGGAACACTGAAGCTTTCTTT. The translation is CASSSPLVGGWNTEAFF.